This T cell receptor beta chain comes out of a study of cytomegalovirus exposure and HLA in healthy donors. Background on the study: There were 350 to 400 genotyped donors. Of these, roughly 80% fell in the genetic ancestry cluster associated with self-reported Caucasian donors.

This clone was counted a few times. Its antigen is not identified. The PCR used 60 Vbeta and 13 Jbeta primers. The method was immunoSEQ multiplex PCR; TCRdb's version includes in-frame clones alone and lacks a portion of them. The sample lists about 200,000 clones, approximately 79% occurring once. V was pared by 2 bases and J by 3 bases, with 9 bases between. CDR1 and CDR2 from the germline V gene are SGHRS and YFSETQ. The CDR3 length is 13 residues. The study's findings and limits: Roughly uniform sequencing depth across donors was assumed, possibly incorrectly. Earlier analysis yielded a pattern in which most TCR beta V segments were productive about 90% or about 30% of the time. For most subjects, TCR beta sequences were reported to predict HLA-A and HLA-B alleles with accuracy.

The sample was PBMCs. The receptor's source is a man aged 50 or older in good health and CMV-seronegative. The chain uses TRBV5-1 and TRBJ2-7; D perhaps matches TRBD1 (6 bases). CDR3 protein: CASSFTGNYEQYF. In DNA form, the CDR3 reads TGCGCCAGCAGCTTCACAGGGAACTACGAGCAGTACTTC.